This T cell receptor (beta chain) is drawn from a study of spatial heterogeneity in lung cancer. On each TCR cDNA molecule, a unique molecular identifier was present. TCRdb re-analysed the 5' RACE reads in MiXCR, keeping a single row per CDR3 protein. The data contain around 75,000 distinct CDR3 sequences, roughly 15% of them singletons. This clonotype was seen a handful of times. Documented time point: sample taken at primary tumor resection. Extraction of whole RNA from tumor, nontumor lung or frozen PBMC preceded unsorted sequencing. Donors were around 70 untreated early-stage non-small cell lung cancer patients. CDR1 and CDR2 from the germline V gene are SGDLS and YYNGEE. V lost 4 bases and J 13 bases, leaving 26 bases between the germline ends. The CDR3 has 15 residues.

The V gene is TRBV9, the J gene TRBJ1-2; a possible D gene is TRBD1 (5 bases). The TCR sequence derives from a male donor with early-stage non-small cell lung cancer. The source material was PBMCs, sampled at surgery. In DNA form, the CDR3 reads TGTGCCAGCAGCCCCCGGGACGGAGCCCTTGTGGTGGGCACCTTC. It codes for CASSPRDGALVVGTF.